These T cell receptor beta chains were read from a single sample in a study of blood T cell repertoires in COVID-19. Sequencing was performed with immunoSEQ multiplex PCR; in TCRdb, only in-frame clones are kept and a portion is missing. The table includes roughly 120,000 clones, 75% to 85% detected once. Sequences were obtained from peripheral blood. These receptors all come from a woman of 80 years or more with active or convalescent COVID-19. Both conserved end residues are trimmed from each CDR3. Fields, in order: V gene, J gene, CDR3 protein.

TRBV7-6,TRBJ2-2,ASSGGLAANTGELF
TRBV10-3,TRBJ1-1,AIRGGSGGARDTEAF
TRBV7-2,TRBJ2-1,ASSLASSRYNEQF
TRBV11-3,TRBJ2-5,ASSLYGQETQY
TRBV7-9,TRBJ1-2,ASSGRGTGAESDT
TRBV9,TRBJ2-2,ASSVTSGRNTGELF
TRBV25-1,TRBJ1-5,ASSPYSNQPQH
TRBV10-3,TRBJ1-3,AISRGNTIY
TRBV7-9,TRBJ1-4,ASSAQGTGEKLF
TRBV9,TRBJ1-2,ASSVGTNYGYT
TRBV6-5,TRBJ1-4,ASRAGEKLF
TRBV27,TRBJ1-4,ASRRQGEKLF
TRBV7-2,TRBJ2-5,ASSLAGGSETQY
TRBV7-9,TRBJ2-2,ASSLAQGATGELF
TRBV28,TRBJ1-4,ASSLSGRGEKLF
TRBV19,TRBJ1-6,ASRPTGGISNSPLH
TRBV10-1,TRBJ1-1,ATSGQGNTEAF
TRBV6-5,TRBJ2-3,ASNLDRGTTSLL
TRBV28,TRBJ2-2,ASSLTPGRREIL
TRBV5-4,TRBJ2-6,ASSLGGLGGANVLT
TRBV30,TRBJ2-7,AWSVGLAGSYEQY
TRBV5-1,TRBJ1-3,ASSPRGPNARDTIY
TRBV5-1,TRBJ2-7,ASSSQATSGIYEQY
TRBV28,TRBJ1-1,ASSFAGKNTEAF
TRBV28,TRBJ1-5,ASSLEAGNNQPQH
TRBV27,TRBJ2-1,ASSLFVSYNEQF
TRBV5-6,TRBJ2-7,ASSFGVAAYEQY
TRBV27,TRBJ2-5,ASSLNWGLASQETQY
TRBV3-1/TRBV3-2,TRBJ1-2,ASSPRTGNGYT
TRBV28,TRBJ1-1,ASSREVTTEAF
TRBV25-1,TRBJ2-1,ASTRFGGSYNEQF
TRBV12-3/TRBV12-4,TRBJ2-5,ASSFRVHETQY
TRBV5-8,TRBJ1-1,ASQGIVEYTEAF
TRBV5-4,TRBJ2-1,ASSLASSSGHNEQF
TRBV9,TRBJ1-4,ASSLFQGQSEKLF
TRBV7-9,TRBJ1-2,ASSLTGLGGYT
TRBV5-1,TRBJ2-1,ASSQGLSSGPYNEQF
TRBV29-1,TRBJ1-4,SVEAGVGEKLF
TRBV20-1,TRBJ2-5,SASGVREVLTQY
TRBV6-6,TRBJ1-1,ASSYSAGSDTEAF
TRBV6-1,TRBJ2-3,ASSELLAGATDTQY
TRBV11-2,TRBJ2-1,ASSLAGSQPL
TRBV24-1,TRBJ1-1,ATSVSGGTEAF
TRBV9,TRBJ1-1,ASSVSGIGTEAF
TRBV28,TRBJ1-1,ASSTELNTEAF
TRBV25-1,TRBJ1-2,ASSADRGSYGYT